This TCR beta chain was documented in a study of control samples from healthy donors and cancer patients. The V gene's germline CDR1 is SEHNR and CDR2 FQNEAQ (reference sequence). With 5 bases removed from V and 1 base from J, the gap between germline ends came to 20 bases. The CDR3 is 17 residues long. Using immunoSEQ multiplex PCR, the repertoire was profiled, and TCRdb retains in-frame clones only, with some absent. Of approximately 94,000 clones listed, approximately 90% were seen once; the top ten hold around 1.3%. The chain couples TRBV7-9 to TRBJ2-5; D may correspond to TRBD1 or TRBD2 (6 bases each). This receptor was identified in a woman aged 50 to 65 in good health. The sample comprised blood. DNA for the CDR3: TGTGCCAGCAGCCCGCGGATTGGGGGGCGAATCCAAGAGACCCAGTACTTC. Protein product: CASSPRIGGRIQETQYF.